This section outlines one T cell receptor beta chain sequence together with its context. Its antigen is not known. V lost 7 bases to trimming and J lost 8 bases; unmatched junction nucleotides: 13. The length of the CDR3 is 15 residues. Looked up from germline, CDR1 is SEHNR and CDR2 is FQNEAQ (reference sequence). The data are from a study of shared clonotypes between healthy human individuals. The study's findings and limits: Non-shared clonotypes displayed generation probabilities falling below those of clonotypes present in all four donors.

CD8 cells classed as naive were CD45RO-negative and positively selected for CCR7, excluding terminally differentiated effector memory CD45RA+ cells. The method was immunoSEQ multiplex PCR; TCRdb's version includes in-frame clones alone and lacks a portion of them. The table lists around 2,100,000 clones, about 95% of them singletons, with roughly 1.2% in the top ten. This rearrangement joins TRBV7-9 to TRBJ1-1; 10 nucleotides match TRBD1. Sequencing input: naive CD8+ T cells sorted from blood. This TCR derives from a man younger than 30 in good health. CDR3 sequence reads: CASNSPGTGAVEAFF. The CDR3 region has the DNA TGTGCCAGCAACAGTCCCGGGACAGGGGCCGTCGAAGCTTTCTTT.